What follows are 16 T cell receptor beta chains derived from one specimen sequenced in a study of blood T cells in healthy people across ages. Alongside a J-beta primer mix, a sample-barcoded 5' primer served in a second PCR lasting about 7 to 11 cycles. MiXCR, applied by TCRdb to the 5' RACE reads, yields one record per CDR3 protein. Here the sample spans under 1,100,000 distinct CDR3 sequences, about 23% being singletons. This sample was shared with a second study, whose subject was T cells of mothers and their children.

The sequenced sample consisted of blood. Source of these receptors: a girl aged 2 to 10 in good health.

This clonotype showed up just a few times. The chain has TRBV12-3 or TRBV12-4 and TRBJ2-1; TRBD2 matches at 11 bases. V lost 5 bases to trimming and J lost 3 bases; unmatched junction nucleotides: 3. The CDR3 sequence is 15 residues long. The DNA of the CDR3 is TGTGCCAGCAGTACTAGCGGGGGAGGCTACAATGAGCAGTTCTTC. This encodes CASSTSGGGYNEQFF.

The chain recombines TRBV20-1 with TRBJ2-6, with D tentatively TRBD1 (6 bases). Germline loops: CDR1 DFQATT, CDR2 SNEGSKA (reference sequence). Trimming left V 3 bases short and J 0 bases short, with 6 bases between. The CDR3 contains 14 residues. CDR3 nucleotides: TGCAGTGCTAGGGACAGCTCTGGGGCCAACGTCCTGACTTTC. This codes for CSARDSSGANVLTF.

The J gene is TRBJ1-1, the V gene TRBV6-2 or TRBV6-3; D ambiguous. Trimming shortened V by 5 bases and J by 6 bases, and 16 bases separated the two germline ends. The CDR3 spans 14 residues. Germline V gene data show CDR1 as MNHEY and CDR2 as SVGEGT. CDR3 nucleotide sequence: TGTGCCAGCAGTCCCCTCGGGAGTTTCTCTGAAGCTTTCTTT. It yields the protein CASSPLGSFSEAFF.

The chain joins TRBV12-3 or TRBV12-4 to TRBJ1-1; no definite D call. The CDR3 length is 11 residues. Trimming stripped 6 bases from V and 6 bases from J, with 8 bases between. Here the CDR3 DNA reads TGTGCCAGCAGAAGAGGTTCTGAAGCTTTCTTT. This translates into CASRRGSEAFF.

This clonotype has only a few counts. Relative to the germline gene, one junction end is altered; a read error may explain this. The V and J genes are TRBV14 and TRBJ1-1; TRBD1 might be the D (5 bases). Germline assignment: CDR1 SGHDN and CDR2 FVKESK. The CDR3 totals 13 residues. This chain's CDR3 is CASSQEPNGAAGF. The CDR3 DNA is TGTGCCAGCAGCCAAGAGCCGAACGGGGCGGCGGGTTTT.

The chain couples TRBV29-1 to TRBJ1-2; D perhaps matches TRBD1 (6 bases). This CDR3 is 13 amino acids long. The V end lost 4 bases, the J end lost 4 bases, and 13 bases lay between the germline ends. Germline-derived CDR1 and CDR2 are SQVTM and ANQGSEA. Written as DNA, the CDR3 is TGCAGCGTTGGGAGGACAGAGGCCTATGGCTACACCTTC. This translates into CSVGRTEAYGYTF.

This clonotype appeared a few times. The CDR3 reads CASSLVRGATNEKLFF. The CDR3 coding sequence is TGTGCCAGCAGTTTAGTGAGGGGTGCGACTAATGAAAAACTGTTTTTT. The chain uses TRBV12-3 or TRBV12-4 and TRBJ1-4; the D gene is possibly TRBD1 (5 bases). V was cut by 1 base and J by 2 bases, with 11 bases left in between. This CDR3 has 16 residues.

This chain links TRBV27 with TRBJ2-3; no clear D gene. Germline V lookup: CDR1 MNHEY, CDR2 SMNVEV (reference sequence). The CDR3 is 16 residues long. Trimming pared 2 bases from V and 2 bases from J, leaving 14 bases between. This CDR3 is CASSLGKTHTTDTQYF. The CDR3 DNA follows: TGTGCCAGCAGTTTAGGGAAAACTCACACCACAGATACGCAGTATTTT.

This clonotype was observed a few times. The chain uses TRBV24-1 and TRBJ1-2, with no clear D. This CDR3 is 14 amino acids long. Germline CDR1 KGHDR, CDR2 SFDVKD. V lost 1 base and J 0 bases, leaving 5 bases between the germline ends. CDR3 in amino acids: CATSDLTANYGYTF. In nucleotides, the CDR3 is TGTGCCACCAGTGATTTAACAGCTAACTATGGCTACACCTTC.

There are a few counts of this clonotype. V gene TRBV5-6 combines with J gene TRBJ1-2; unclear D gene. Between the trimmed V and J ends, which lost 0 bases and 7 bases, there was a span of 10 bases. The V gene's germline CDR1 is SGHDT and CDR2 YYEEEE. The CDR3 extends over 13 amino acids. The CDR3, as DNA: TGTGCCAGCAGCTTGGATGCGACCCTTGGCTACACCTTC. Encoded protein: CASSLDATLGYTF.

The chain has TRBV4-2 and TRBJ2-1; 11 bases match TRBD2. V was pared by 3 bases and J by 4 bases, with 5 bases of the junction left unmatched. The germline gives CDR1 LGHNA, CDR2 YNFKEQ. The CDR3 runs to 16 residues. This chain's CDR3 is CASSHLAGGGYNEQFF. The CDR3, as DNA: TGTGCCAGCAGCCACTTAGCGGGAGGGGGTTACAATGAGCAGTTCTTC.

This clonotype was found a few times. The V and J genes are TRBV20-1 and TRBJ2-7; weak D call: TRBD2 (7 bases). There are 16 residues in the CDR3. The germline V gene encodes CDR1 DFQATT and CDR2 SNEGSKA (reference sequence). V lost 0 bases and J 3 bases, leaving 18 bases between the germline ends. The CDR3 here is CSARDHKGGSLYEQYF. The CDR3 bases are TGCAGTGCTAGAGATCATAAGGGGGGGAGCCTCTACGAGCAGTACTTC.

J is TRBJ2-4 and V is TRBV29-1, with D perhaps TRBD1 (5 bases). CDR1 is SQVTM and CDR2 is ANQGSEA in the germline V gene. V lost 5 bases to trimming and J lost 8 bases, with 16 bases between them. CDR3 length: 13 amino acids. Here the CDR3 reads CSVLQESVDIQYF. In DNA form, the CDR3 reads TGCAGCGTTTTACAGGAGTCTGTGGACATTCAGTACTTC.

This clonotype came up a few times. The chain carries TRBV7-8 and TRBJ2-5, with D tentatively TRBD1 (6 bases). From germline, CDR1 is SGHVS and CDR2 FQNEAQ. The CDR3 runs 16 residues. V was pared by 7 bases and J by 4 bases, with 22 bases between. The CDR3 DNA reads TGTGCCAGCAACCGACTCCGGGACACCTGGGGAGAGACCCAGTACTTC. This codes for CASNRLRDTWGETQYF.

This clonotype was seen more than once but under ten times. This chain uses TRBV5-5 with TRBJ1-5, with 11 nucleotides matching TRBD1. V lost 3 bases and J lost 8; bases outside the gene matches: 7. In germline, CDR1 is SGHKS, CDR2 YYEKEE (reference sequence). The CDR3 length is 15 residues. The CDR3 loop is CASSYGQGASEPQHF. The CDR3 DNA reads TGTGCCAGCAGCTACGGACAGGGGGCAAGTGAGCCCCAGCATTTT. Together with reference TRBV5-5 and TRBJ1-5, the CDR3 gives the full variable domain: DAGVTQSPTHLIKTRGQQVTLRCSPISGHKSVSWYQQVLGQGPQFIFQYYEKEERGRGNFPDRFSARQFPNYSSELNVNALLLGDSALYLCASSYGQGASEPQHFGDGTRLSIL.

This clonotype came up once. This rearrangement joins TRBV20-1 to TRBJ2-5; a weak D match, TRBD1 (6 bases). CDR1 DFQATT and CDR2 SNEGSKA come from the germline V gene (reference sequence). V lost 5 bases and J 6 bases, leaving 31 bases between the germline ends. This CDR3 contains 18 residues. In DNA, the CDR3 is TGCAGTGCTGCCGACAGGCTGGAGGTCCCCCCACTGTCCCAGACCCAGTACTTC. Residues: CSAADRLEVPPLSQTQYF.